This TCR beta chain appears in the sequencing data of a study of T cell clonality in common variable immunodeficiency (dated by TCRdb to about 2015). Study-level results and caveats: Fewer TCRbeta clones were shared among CVID subjects than among healthy controls (p < 0.0001). TCRbeta clonality was higher in CVID subjects than in healthy controls (t-test p = 0.018), and the increase was most characteristic of about a third of subjects. Although equal DNA input was used, an average of about 87,000 unique sequences per sample was obtained for controls, compared with 30,000 to 35,000 for CVID samples. Patient heterogeneity within the CVID cohort put limits on correlating repertoire features with clinical complications. CVID TCRbeta sequences reportedly showed fewer deletions and N-nucleotide insertions and lacked highly modified clones with 13 or more V deletions. According to the authors, figuring out what caused the increased clonality in CVID would require sequencing the repertoires of T cell subpopulations.

CVID was diagnosed by standard criteria: serum IgG, IgA and/or IgM reduced below normal range, plus specific antibody deficiency. A total of roughly 45 subjects (approximately 15 female and around 30 male; age range about 9 to 65 years, mean age about 40) were included in the CVID group. Most of the CVID patients and most of the healthy controls were of Caucasian heritage. At the time of study participation, every CVID subject had been on replacement immunoglobulin therapy for one year or longer. When blood was collected, none of the CVID subjects were ill or on immunomodulatory or immunosuppressive medication. Heparinized peripheral whole blood samples of roughly 5 to 8.5 ml were obtained from each donor. TCRbeta CDR3 repertoires were sequenced from genomic DNA of adults with common variable immune deficiency (CVID) and healthy adult controls. Diluted blood was subjected to density centrifugation over Hypaque 1077 or Ficoll-Paque for isolation of peripheral blood mononuclear cells. Genomic DNA was obtained from unsorted mononuclear cells using either Qiagen column purification or a centrifugation-based method.

The germline V gene provides CDR1 SGHVS and CDR2 FNYEAQ. From the cysteine through the phenylalanine, the CDR3 covers 17 amino acids. The DNA shown is the part of the CDR3 that was read: 42 bases, in frame from base 1. Germline trimming: 4 bases from V, 3 bases from J; junction bases outside gene matches: 12. This clone was observed a handful of times. Its specific antigen is unknown. The CDR3 end lies 3 residues beyond the end of the read and is filled in from the germline J gene. Equivalent amounts of genomic DNA from CVID and control samples were used as sequencing input. For every sample, a 60 bp segment covering the rearranged TCRbeta CDR3 region was amplified and then sequenced. The immunoSEQ assay, a bias-corrected multiplex PCR combined with high-throughput sequencing, was used for TCRbeta amplification. On the authors' methods: Every unique nucleotide sequence was considered a clone and was annotated with V, D and J genes, copy number and frequency. Sequences were labeled productive if in frame, and non-productive if out of frame or containing stop codons. As previously described, Shannon's entropy was used to calculate clonality. The predicted amino acid sequences of productive clones were used to derive the mean CDR3 Kyte-Doolittle hydropathy. Scaled V gene usage was hierarchically clustered using Manhattan distance and complete linkage with the R hclust function. To assess clone sharing by CDR3 amino acid sequence, 12 repertoires per group were resampled over 100 rounds. The repertoires were screened for some 69 published EBV-specific TCRbeta sequences and approximately 230 published CMV-specific TCRbeta sequences. A couple of CVID samples that yielded fewer than 10,000 sequences were excluded from the analysis, so approximately 40 CVID repertoires were retained. As stored in TCRdb, this immuneACCESS dataset retains in-frame rearrangements with V and J assigned. A fraction of the clones does not appear; measured against another copy, unresolved V genes explain less than half of the discrepancy, and the remainder lacks a known reason. D and trimming come from the DNA, and the V and J calls and clone size come from that table. This sample shows 20,000 to 30,000 clones, and none of them turns up only once. The ten biggest clones cover approximately 10% of the sample.

This receptor was obtained from a human donor with common variable immunodeficiency. Sequenced input: peripheral blood mononuclear cells. The sequence links TRBV7-6 to TRBJ2-1; TRBD1 agrees with 7 junctional bases. The CDR3 reads CASSSARPGQHYNEQFF. CDR3 DNA, as far as it was read: TGTGCCAGCAGCTCAGCCCGTCCGGGACAGCACTACAATGAG.